This entry features one TCR beta chain sequence. Its antigen remains unidentified. The germline CDR1 and CDR2 sequences are MNHNS and SASEGT. The CDR3 runs 13 residues. Each cell subset's genomic DNA was divided evenly among several immunoSEQ plates. The table came from immunoSEQ multiplex PCR; TCRdb's copy has only in-frame clones and leaves some out. Here the sample spans fewer than 550,000 clones, 75% to 80% being singletons. The data stem from a study of shared clonotypes between healthy human individuals. General observations from the study: Among donors, sharing of clonotypes was expected to be affected by sequencing depth.

The source of this sequence is a woman in her forties in good health. Some clones in this sample may be carry-over from other donors' samples. The sample taken for sequencing was PBMCs. This chain joins TRBV6-1 and TRBJ2-5; D gene uncertain. The J call may be wrong; the DNA end is better matched by TRBJ2-7. CDR3 DNA: TGTGCCAGCCATATACCGGCTACCTACGAGCAGTACTTC. Its translation is CASHIPATYEQYF.